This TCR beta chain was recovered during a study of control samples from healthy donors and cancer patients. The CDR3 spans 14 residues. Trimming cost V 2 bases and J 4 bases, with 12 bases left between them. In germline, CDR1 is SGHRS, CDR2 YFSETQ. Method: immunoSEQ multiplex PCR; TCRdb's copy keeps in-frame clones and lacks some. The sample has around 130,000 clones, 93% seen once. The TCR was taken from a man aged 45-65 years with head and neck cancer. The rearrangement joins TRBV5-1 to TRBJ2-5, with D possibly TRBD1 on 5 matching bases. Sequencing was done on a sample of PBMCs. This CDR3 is CASSLGEMRETQYF. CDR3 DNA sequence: TGCGCCAGCAGCTTAGGGGAAATGCGAGAGACCCAGTACTTC.